The 16 T cell receptor beta chains reported below all come from one sample, sequenced in a study of T cells in Graves' hyperthyroidism and ophthalmopathy. What was amplified from RNA transcripts were TCR beta CDR3 regions. Carried out on the TCR CDR3, a first-round RT-PCR used the HTBI primer set. One entry per CDR3 protein, called by TCRdb with MiXCR from the multiplex PCR reads. The profile shows roughly 380,000 distinct CDR3 sequences, about 15% of them singletons. Sequenced material: blood. These receptors were taken from a woman aged 55-70 years with Graves' hyperthyroidism.

This clonotype was recorded a few times. The J gene is TRBJ2-7, the V gene TRBV6-4, with 7 nucleotides matching TRBD1. In germline, CDR1 is MRHNA, CDR2 SNTAGT. This CDR3 is built from 13 residues. The trim removed 8 bases at V and 4 bases at J, leaving 8 bases unmatched. The CDR3 DNA sequence: TGTGCCAGCCTCTGGACAGGAAGGTACGAGCAGTACTTC. This gives the protein CASLWTGRYEQYF.

This clonotype was counted many times. The chain carries TRBV6-1 and TRBJ2-7, with D uncertain. Germline values: CDR1 MNHNS, CDR2 SASEGT. V was cut by 5 bases and J by 0 bases, with 17 bases left in between. CDR3 length: 16 residues. This CDR3 is CASSYLAARSSYEQYF. Here the CDR3 DNA reads TGTGCCAGCAGTTACCTGGCAGCCCGAAGCTCCTACGAGCAGTACTTC.

This clonotype has only a few counts. This may be a read error, as it is one base from a much larger clone. The CDR3: CASNQRENIQYF. CDR3 nucleotide sequence: TGTGCCAGCAACCAAAGGGAAAACATTCAGTACTTC. This chain connects TRBV3-1 to TRBJ2-4; D remains ambiguous. Germline loops: CDR1 LGHDT, CDR2 YNNKEL (reference sequence). This CDR3 contains 12 residues.

The chain is built from TRBV19 and TRBJ2-2; D is perhaps TRBD2 (6 bases). From germline, CDR1 is LNHDA and CDR2 SQIVND (reference sequence). This CDR3 spans 16 amino acids. With 3 bases removed from V and 5 bases from J, the gap between germline ends came to 16 bases. The DNA of the CDR3 is TGTGCCAGTAGTATGTGGGAGGCGTCGGGAACCGGGGAGCTGTTTTTT. Its translation: CASSMWEASGTGELFF. The full variable domain, its missing parts supplied by reference TRBV19 and TRBJ2-2, is DGGITQSPKYLFRKEGQNVTLSCEQNLNHDAMYWYRQDPGQGLRLIYYSQIVNDFQKGDIAEGYSVSREKKESFPLTVTSAQKNPTAFYLCASSMWEASGTGELFFGEGSRLTVL.

Ten or more counts support this clonotype. V gene TRBV7-9 combines with J gene TRBJ2-2; 11 positions agree with TRBD2. With 8 bases clipped from V and 1 base from J, the junction kept 3 bases outside the gene matches. Germline lookup yields CDR1 SEHNR and CDR2 FQNEAQ (reference sequence). The CDR3 consists of 15 residues. The CDR3 loop reads CASPGLAGNTGELFF. The CDR3 DNA is TGTGCCAGCCCAGGACTAGCGGGGAACACCGGGGAGCTGTTTTTT.

This clonotype came up many times. The chain is built from TRBV3-1 and TRBJ1-4, with 7 nucleotides matching TRBD1. Germline V gives CDR1 LGHDT, CDR2 YNNKEL (reference sequence). This CDR3 spans 16 amino acids. J was trimmed by 0 bases and V by 6 bases; bases with no gene match: 7. CDR3 DNA: TGTGCCAGCAGAACAGGGGAGCATGCAACTAATGAAAAACTGTTTTTT. Its protein is CASRTGEHATNEKLFF.

This clonotype was counted only a few times. The rearrangement links TRBV4-1 to TRBJ2-3; 10 nucleotides align to TRBD1. CDR3 size: 15 residues. CDR1 and CDR2 from the germline V gene are MGHRA and YSYEKL. With 4 bases clipped from V and 3 bases from J, the junction kept 4 bases outside the gene matches. The CDR3 is CASSPGQGRTDTQYF. As DNA, the CDR3 is TGCGCCAGCAGCCCGGGACAGGGGCGGACAGATACGCAGTATTTT.

The chain carries TRBV20-1 and TRBJ1-4; D is unclear. The germline V gene encodes CDR1 DFQATT and CDR2 SNEGSKA (reference sequence). V dropped 6 bases and J dropped 5 bases, with 10 bases sitting between them. The CDR3 extends over 12 amino acids. The DNA of the CDR3 is TGCAGTGCCCATTACCAGAATGAAAAACTGTTTTTT. This sequence encodes CSAHYQNEKLFF.

The V and J genes are TRBV7-3 and TRBJ1-1, with D maybe TRBD1 (5 bases). Trimming shortened V by 2 bases and J by 4 bases, and 11 bases separated the two germline ends. This CDR3 region has 14 residues. Germline V gives CDR1 SGHTA, CDR2 FQGTGA. The CDR3 loop is CASSLWGEGTEAFF. In DNA, the CDR3 is TGTGCCAGCAGCTTATGGGGCGAGGGCACTGAAGCTTTCTTT. Combining the CDR3 with reference TRBV7-3 and TRBJ1-1 gives the whole variable domain GAGVSQTPSNKVTEKGKYVELRCDPISGHTALYWYRQSLGQGPEFLIYFQGTGAADDSGLPNDRFFAVRPEGSVSTLKIQRTERGDSAVYLCASSLWGEGTEAFFGQGTRLTVV.

This clonotype was counted a few times. The chain joins TRBV7-2 to TRBJ2-3, with 9 bases matching TRBD2. CDR3 length equals 13 residues. V lost 9 bases and J lost 3; bases outside the gene matches: 4. Germline V gives CDR1 SGHTA, CDR2 FQGNSA. The CDR3 coding sequence is TGTGCCAGTAGCGGGAGTAATACAGATACGCAGTATTTT. Translation: CASSGSNTDTQYF.

In its sample, this clonotype was seen many times. The J gene is TRBJ2-7, the V gene TRBV19; 9 positions match TRBD1. Germline loops: CDR1 LNHDA, CDR2 SQIVND (reference sequence). J lost 1 base, V lost 3 bases, and 1 base had no gene match. The CDR3 covers 14 residues. The CDR3, as DNA: TGTGCCAGTAGTATGGACAGGGGTTCCTACGAGCAGTACTTC. Protein product: CASSMDRGSYEQYF.

The V call is TRBV5-1, the J call TRBJ2-2; a possible D gene is TRBD2 (5 bases). Trimming took off 5 bases at V and 4 bases at J, with 12 bases between the two ends. The germline V gene has CDR1 SGHRS and CDR2 YFSETQ. The CDR3 runs 14 residues. The CDR3 DNA follows: TGCGCCAGCAGTAAGGTGGGAGTCACCGGGGAGCTGTTTTTT. Residues: CASSKVGVTGELFF.

This clonotype appeared many times. The chain recombines TRBV18 with TRBJ2-5; D might be TRBD2 (6 bases). The CDR3 length is 13 residues. From germline, CDR1 is KGHSH and CDR2 LQKENI. With 4 bases removed from V and 2 bases from J, the gap between germline ends came to 8 bases. The CDR3 reads CASSRSGQETQYF. In DNA, the CDR3 is TGTGCCAGCTCACGGAGCGGGCAAGAGACCCAGTACTTC.

This clonotype has just a few counts. J is TRBJ2-2 and V is TRBV7-9; TRBD1 matches 8 bases. CDR3 size: 14 residues. The germline gives CDR1 SEHNR, CDR2 FQNEAQ (reference sequence). V shed 6 bases, J shed 3 bases, and the junction held 3 bases outside the gene matches. The CDR3 loop reads CASRPGGDTGELFF. In DNA, the CDR3 is TGTGCCAGCAGACCAGGGGGCGACACCGGGGAGCTGTTTTTT.

This clonotype was recorded many times. The V and J genes are TRBV20-1 and TRBJ2-5; possible D gene TRBD2, 7 bases. Germline V CDR1 and CDR2: DFQATT, SNEGSKA (reference sequence). This CDR3 spans 14 amino acids. Trimming pared 4 bases from V and 3 bases from J, leaving 15 bases between. DNA for the CDR3: TGCAGTGCTACTGGGGGGGCCTGGGAAGAGACCCAGTACTTC. Amino acids: CSATGGAWEETQYF.

Many counts were recorded for this clonotype. The V gene is TRBV2, the J gene TRBJ2-7; either TRBD1 or TRBD2 may fit D (6 bases each). Germline V CDR1 and CDR2: SNHLY, FYNNEI. The ends were cut back, 4 bases at V and 3 bases at J, with 13 bases in the middle. This CDR3 is 14 amino acids long. The CDR3 loop reads CASSGGEQGYEQYF. The CDR3 bases are TGTGCCAGCAGTGGGGGGGAACAGGGCTACGAGCAGTACTTC.